The entry below gives a single T cell receptor (beta chain) sequence along with its context. A read error is likely here: a far larger clone is one base away. This CDR3 is built from 18 residues. The V end was cut by 1 base, the J end by 5 bases, with 18 bases between. This sample is drawn from a study of read filtering for tumor transcriptome and immune sequencing. This library used approximately 390 ng RNA and molecular barcoded adaptors spanning alpha/delta and beta/gamma chains. Each CDR3 protein gets one entry after TCRdb re-called the reads with MiXCR. The sample records about 39,000 distinct CDR3 sequences, 14% being singletons.

The sample taken for sequencing was a population of CD138-negative cells sorted from bone marrow. The V call is TRBV12-3 or TRBV12-4, the J call TRBJ1-6; weak D call: TRBD1 (5 bases). The source of this sequence is a donor over 35 with multiple myeloma. The CDR3 bases are TGTGCCAGCAGTTTAGGATCGGGGGGAAAAGGGAATAATTCACCCCTCCACTTT. Translating it yields CASSLGSGGKGNNSPLHF.